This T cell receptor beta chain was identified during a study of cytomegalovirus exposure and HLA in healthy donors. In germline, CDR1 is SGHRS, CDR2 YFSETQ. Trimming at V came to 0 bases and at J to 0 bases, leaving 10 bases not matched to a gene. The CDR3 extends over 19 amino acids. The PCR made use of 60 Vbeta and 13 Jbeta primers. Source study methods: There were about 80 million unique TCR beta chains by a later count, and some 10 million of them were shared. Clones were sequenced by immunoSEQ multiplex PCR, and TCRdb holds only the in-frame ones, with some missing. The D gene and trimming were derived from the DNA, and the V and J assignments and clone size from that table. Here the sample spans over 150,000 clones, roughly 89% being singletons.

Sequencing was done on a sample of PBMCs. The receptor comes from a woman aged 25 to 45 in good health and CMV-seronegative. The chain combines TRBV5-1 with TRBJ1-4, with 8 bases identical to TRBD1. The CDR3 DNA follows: TGCGCCAGCAGCTTGGCCAGGGGACAGGCTACCGCAACTAATGAAAAACTGTTTTTT. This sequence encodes CASSLARGQATATNEKLFF.